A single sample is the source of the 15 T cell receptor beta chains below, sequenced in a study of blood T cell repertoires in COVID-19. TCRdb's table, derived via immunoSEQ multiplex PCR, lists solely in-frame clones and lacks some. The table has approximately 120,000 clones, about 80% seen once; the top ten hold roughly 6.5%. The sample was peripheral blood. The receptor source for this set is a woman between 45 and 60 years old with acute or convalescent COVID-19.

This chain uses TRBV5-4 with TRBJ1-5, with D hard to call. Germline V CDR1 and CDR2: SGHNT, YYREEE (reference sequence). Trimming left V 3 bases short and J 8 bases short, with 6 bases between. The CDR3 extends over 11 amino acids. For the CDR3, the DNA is TGTGCCAGCAGCTGGCGGAAGCCCCAGCATTTT. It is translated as CASSWRKPQHF.

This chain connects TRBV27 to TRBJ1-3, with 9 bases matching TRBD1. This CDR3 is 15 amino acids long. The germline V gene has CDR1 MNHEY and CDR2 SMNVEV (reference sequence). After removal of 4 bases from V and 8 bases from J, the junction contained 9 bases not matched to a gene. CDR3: CASSSPGQGVDTIYF. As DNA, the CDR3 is TGTGCCAGCAGTTCTCCGGGACAGGGAGTGGACACCATATATTTT.

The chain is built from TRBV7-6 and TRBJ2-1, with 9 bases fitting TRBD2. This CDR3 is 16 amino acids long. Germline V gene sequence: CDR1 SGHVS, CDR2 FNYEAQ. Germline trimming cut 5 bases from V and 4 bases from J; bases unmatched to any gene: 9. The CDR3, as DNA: TGTGCCAGCAGCGTAGGCGGGGGGGCAGGGTACAATGAGCAGTTCTTC. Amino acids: CASSVGGGAGYNEQFF.

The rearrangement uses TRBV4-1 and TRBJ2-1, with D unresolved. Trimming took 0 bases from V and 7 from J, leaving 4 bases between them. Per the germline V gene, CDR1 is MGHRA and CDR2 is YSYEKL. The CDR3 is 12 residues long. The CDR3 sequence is CASSQDRNEQFF. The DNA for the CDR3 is TGCGCCAGCAGCCAAGATCGGAATGAGCAGTTCTTC.

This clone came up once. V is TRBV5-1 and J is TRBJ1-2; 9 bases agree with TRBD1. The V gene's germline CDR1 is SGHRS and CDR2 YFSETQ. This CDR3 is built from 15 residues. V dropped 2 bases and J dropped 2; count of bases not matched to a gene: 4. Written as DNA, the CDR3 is TGCGCCAGCAGCTTAGGGACAGGGTCCAACTATGGCTACACCTTC. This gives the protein CASSLGTGSNYGYTF.

CDR3 DNA: TGCGCCAGCAGCTTGAAGACCAACTGGCAGGTGAACACTGAAGCTTTCTTT. This gives the protein CASSLKTNWQVNTEAFF. The chain has TRBV4-1 and TRBJ1-1; D is unclear. Germline loops: CDR1 MGHRA, CDR2 YSYEKL. The CDR3 runs to 17 residues. Trimming took 5 bases from V and 0 from J, leaving 19 bases between them.

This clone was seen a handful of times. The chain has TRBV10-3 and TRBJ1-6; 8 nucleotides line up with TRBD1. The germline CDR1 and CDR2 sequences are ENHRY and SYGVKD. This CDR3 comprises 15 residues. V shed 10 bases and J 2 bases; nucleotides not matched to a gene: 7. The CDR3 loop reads CATHGQGTYNSPLHF. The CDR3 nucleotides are TGTGCCACCCATGGACAGGGCACCTATAATTCACCCCTCCACTTT.

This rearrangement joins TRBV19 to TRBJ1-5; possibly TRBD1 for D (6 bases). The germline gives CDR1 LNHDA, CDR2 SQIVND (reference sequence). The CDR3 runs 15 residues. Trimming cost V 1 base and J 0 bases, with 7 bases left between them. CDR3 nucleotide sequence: TGTGCCAGTAGTATAGGGGGGCTTAGCAATCAGCCCCAGCATTTT. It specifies CASSIGGLSNQPQHF. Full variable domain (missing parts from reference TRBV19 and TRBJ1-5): DGGITQSPKYLFRKEGQNVTLSCEQNLNHDAMYWYRQDPGQGLRLIYYSQIVNDFQKGDIAEGYSVSREKKESFPLTVTSAQKNPTAFYLCASSIGGLSNQPQHFGDGTRLSIL.

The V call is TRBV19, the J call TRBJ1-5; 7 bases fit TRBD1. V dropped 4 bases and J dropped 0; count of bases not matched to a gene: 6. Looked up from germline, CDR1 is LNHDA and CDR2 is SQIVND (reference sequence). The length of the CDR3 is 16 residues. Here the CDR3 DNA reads TGTGCCAGTAGTACGGACAGGTCATATAGCAATCAGCCCCAGCATTTT. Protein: CASSTDRSYSNQPQHF.

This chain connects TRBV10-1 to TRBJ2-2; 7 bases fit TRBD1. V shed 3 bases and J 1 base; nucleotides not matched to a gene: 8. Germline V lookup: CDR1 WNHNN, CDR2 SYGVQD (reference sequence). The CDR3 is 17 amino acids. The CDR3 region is CASSEGPGQRNTGELFF. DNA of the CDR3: TGCGCCAGCAGTGAAGGGCCGGGACAGAGGAACACCGGGGAGCTGTTTTTT.

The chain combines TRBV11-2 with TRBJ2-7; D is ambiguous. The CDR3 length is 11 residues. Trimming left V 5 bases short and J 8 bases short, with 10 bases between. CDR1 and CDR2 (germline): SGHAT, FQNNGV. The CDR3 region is CASSPSKKQYF. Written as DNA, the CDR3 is TGTGCCAGCAGCCCTAGTAAGAAGCAGTACTTC.

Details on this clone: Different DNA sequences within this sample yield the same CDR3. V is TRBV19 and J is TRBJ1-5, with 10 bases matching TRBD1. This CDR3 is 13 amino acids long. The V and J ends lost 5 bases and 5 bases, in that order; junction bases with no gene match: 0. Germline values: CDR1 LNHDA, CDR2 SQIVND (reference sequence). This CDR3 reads CASSGTGDQPQHF. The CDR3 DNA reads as TGTGCCAGTAGTGGGACAGGGGATCAGCCCCAGCATTTT.

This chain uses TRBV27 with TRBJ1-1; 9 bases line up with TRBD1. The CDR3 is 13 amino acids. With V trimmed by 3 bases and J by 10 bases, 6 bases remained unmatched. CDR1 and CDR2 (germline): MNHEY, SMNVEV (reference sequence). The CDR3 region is CASSLPGQGRAFF. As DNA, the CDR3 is TGTGCCAGCAGTTTGCCTGGACAGGGGAGAGCTTTCTTT.

The CDR3 here is CASSKIGDTDTQYF. CDR3 nucleotides: TGTGCCAGCAGTAAGATCGGGGACACAGATACGCAGTATTTT. The chain is built from TRBV6-2 or TRBV6-3 and TRBJ2-3, with D perhaps matching TRBD2 (5 bases). Germline CDR1 MNHEY, CDR2 SVGEGT. V was cut by 5 bases and J by 2 bases, with 11 bases left in between. The CDR3 is 14 residues long.

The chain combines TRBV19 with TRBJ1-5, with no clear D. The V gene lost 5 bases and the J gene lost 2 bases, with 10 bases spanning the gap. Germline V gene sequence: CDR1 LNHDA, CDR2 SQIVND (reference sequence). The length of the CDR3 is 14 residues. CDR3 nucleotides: TGTGCCAGTAGTTATTCCCCTGGCAATCAGCCCCAGCATTTT. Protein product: CASSYSPGNQPQHF.